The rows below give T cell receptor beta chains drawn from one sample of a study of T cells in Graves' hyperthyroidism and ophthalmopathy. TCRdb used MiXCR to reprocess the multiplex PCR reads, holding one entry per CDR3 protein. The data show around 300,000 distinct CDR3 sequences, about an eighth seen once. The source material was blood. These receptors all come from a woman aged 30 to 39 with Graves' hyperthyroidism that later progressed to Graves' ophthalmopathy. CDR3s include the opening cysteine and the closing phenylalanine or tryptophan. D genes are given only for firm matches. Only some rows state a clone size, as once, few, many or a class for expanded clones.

CASSVSFTHEQYF,TGTGCCTCCAGCGTGTCCTTCACCCACGAGCAGTACTTC,TRBV6-2/TRBV6-3,-,-,TRBJ2-7
CASRSTRNTIYF,TGTGCCAGCAGGTCCACTCGAAACACCATATATTTT,TRBV3-1,many,-,TRBJ1-3
CASSQWMGSSNSPLHF,TGTGCCAGCAGCCAATGGATGGGGTCCTCTAATTCACCCCTCCACTTT,TRBV3-1,-,-,TRBJ1-6
CASSVGLAGDNEQFF,TGTGCCAGCAGCGTTGGACTAGCGGGAGATAATGAGCAGTTCTTC,TRBV9,many,TRBD2,TRBJ2-1
CASSQVRDTSYEQYF,TGTGCCAGCAGCCAAGTGAGGGACACCTCCTACGAGCAGTACTTC,TRBV4-2,few,-,TRBJ2-7
CSAPTNRGEETQYF,TGCAGTGCCCCAACAAACAGGGGGGAAGAGACCCAGTACTTC,TRBV20-1,many,TRBD1,TRBJ2-5
CGARGAGVGETQYF,TGCGGTGCTAGGGGTGCAGGGGTCGGAGAGACCCAGTACTTC,TRBV20-1,-,-,TRBJ2-5
CASSQEKGTDTQYF,TGCGCCAGCAGCCAAGAAAAGGGGACAGATACGCAGTATTTT,TRBV4-3,-,-,TRBJ2-3
CSVGCEQYF,TGCAGCGTTGGTTGCGAGCAGTACTTC,TRBV29-1,few,-,TRBJ2-7
CSWRRFPQETQYF,TGCTCGTGGCGGCGATTTCCCCAAGAGACCCAGTACTTC,TRBV20-1,-,-,TRBJ2-5
CASSKGLNSYEQCF,TGTGCCAGCAGCAAGGGACTGAACTCCTACGAGCAGTGCTTC,TRBV7-2,-,-,TRBJ2-7
CASSRPAAGGHNEQFF,TGTGCCAGCTCACGACCTGCAGCGGGAGGACACAATGAGCAGTTCTTC,TRBV18,many,TRBD2,TRBJ2-1
CASSHPGTGGSEQYF,TGTGCCAGTTCCCACCCCGGGACAGGGGGATCCGAGCAGTACTTC,TRBV19,-,TRBD1,TRBJ2-7
CASSQSGGYEQYF,TGTGCCAGCAGCCAATCGGGGGGGTACGAGCAGTACTTC,TRBV6-1,many,TRBD2,TRBJ2-7
CASSYRGDSYEQYF,TGTGCCAGCAGTTACAGGGGGGACTCCTACGAGCAGTACTTC,TRBV6-5,many,-,TRBJ2-7
CASSRRRESTDTQYF,TGTGCCAGCAGTCGCCGGCGGGAGTCCACAGATACGCAGTATTTT,TRBV6-2/TRBV6-3,many,TRBD2,TRBJ2-3
CASSHRVEGPAEEQFF,TGTGCCAGCAGCCACCGAGTGGAGGGCCCGGCCGAGGAGCAGTTCTTC,TRBV9,-,-,TRBJ2-1